A single T cell receptor beta chain is shown here with its context. This sample is part of a study of blood T cell repertoires in COVID-19. CDR3 length: 14 amino acids. CDR1 is GTSNPN, CDR2 SVGIG, per germline (reference sequence). The junction had 6 bases not matched to a gene; V was cut back by 5 bases and J by 2 bases. Original processing methods: From reference gene primer amplification, estimates of nucleated cell counts were derived. The assay was immunoSEQ multiplex PCR, and TCRdb's table has in-frame clones only and misses some. Clone size and V and J calls were adopted from that table, with D and trimming inferred from the DNA. The profile covers under 200,000 clones, with approximately 86% appearing a single time and under 3.5% taken by the ten largest.

The clonotype originates from a man between 65 and 85 years old with acute or convalescent COVID-19. V is TRBV30 and J is TRBJ1-3; 7 bases match TRBD1. Sequencing was done on a sample of peripheral blood. CDR3 residues: CAWSRGRTGNTIYF. The CDR3 DNA follows: TGTGCCTGGTCGAGGGGGCGGACTGGAAACACCATATATTTT.